The sequence of this T cell receptor beta chain was determined in a study of T cells in localized non-small cell lung cancer. The germline V gene has CDR1 KGHSH and CDR2 LQKENI. The CDR3 is 15 residues long. V lost 4 bases to trimming and J lost 0 bases, with 11 bases between them. Method: immunoSEQ multiplex PCR; TCRdb's copy keeps in-frame clones and lacks some. The sample has approximately 4,000 clones, approximately 40% seen once; the top ten hold 6.2%. This clone came up a few times. Its target is not known. Study findings and constraints: Uninvolved adjacent lung, not tumor, had the highest T cell clonality.

This receptor was identified in a woman between 35 and 75 years old with stage I lung adenocarcinoma. The sample in question was lung tumor tissue, obtained before any cancer treatment. The chain has TRBV18 and TRBJ2-3; no firm D call. As DNA, the CDR3 is TGTGCCAGCTCACGTCAGGCCCCTAGCACAGATACGCAGTATTTT. Translated, it gives CASSRQAPSTDTQYF.